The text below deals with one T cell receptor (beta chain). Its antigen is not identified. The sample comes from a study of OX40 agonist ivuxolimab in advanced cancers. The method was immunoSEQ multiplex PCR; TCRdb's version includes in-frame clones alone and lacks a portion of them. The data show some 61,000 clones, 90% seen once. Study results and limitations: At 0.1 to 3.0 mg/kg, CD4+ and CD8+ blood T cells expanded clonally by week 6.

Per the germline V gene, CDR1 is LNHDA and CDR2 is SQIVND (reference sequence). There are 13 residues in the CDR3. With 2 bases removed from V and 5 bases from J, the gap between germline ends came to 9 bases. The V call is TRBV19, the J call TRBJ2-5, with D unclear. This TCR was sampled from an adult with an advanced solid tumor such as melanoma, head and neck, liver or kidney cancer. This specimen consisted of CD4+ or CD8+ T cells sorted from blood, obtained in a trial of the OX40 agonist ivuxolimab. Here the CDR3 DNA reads TGTGCCAGTAGTATAACCCGAAGCGAGACCCAGTACTTC. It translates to CASSITRSETQYF.